The source of this T cell receptor beta chain is a study of OX40 agonist ivuxolimab in advanced cancers. Across the whole study: People who had prior anti-PD-1, anti-PD-L1 or anti-CTLA-4 therapy could take part, and less than 50% had some. Three patients got partial responses; one had hepatocellular carcinoma and two had cutaneous melanoma.

Sequencing was performed with immunoSEQ multiplex PCR; in TCRdb, only in-frame clones are kept and a portion is missing. The sample consists of roughly 86,000 clones, approximately 90% of them appearing once. CDR3 length: 15 residues. Germline V gives CDR1 WSHSY, CDR2 SAAADI. V trimming: 0 bases; J trimming: 2 bases; junction bases outside the gene matches: 2. This chain joins TRBV10-2 and TRBJ2-3; 7 nucleotides line up with TRBD2. This TCR came from an adult with an advanced solid tumor such as melanoma, head and neck, liver or kidney cancer. The sequencing used CD4+ or CD8+ T cells sorted from blood, collected in a trial of the OX40 agonist ivuxolimab. The CDR3 bases are TGCGCCAGCAGTGAGTCAGCGGGAAACACAGATACGCAGTATTTT. Translated, it gives CASSESAGNTDTQYF.